This T cell receptor beta chain appears in the sequencing data of a study of blood T cells in healthy people across ages. This CDR3 has 16 residues. The germline gives CDR1 MDHEN, CDR2 SYDVKM. The second PCR ran about 6 to 12 cycles with a sample-barcoded 5' primer and J-beta primers. TCRdb reprocessed the 5' RACE reads with MiXCR, giving one entry per CDR3 protein. The sample has roughly 800,000 distinct CDR3 sequences; around 25% are singletons. This same sample was also part of a study on T cells of mothers and their children. This second study says: The study obtained over 8 million TCR beta CDR3 reads per mother and a few million per child.

Sample: blood. This chain links TRBV28 with TRBJ2-5; D perhaps matches TRBD2 (6 bases). The J call is in doubt because the DNA end fits TRBJ2-1 better. The source of this sequence is a boy younger than 18 in good health. The CDR3 reads CASSLPSAGLDNEQFF. CDR3 DNA sequence: TGTGCCAGCAGCCTACCCTCGGCGGGGTTAGACAATGAGCAGTTCTTC.